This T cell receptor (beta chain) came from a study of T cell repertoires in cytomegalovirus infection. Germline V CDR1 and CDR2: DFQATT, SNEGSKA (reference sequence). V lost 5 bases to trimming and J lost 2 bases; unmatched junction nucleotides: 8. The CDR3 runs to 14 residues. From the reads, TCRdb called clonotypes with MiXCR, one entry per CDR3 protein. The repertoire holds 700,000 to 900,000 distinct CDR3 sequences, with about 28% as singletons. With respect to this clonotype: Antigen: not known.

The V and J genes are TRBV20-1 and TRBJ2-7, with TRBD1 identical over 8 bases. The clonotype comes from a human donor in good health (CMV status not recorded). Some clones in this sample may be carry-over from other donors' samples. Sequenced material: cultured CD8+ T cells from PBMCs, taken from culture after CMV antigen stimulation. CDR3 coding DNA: TGCAGTGCTTGGGACAGGAAAAGAACCTACGAGCAGTACGTC. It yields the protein CSAWDRKRTYEQYV.